The present entry profiles one TCR beta chain with its context. Its target is unknown. Researchers ran the PCR with 60 Vbeta and 13 Jbeta primers. Sequencing used immunoSEQ multiplex PCR; TCRdb keeps in-frame clones, though not all of them. The sample records some 200,000 clones, roughly 13% being singletons. The entry originates in a study of cytomegalovirus exposure and HLA in healthy donors. The overall study: When fewer than 500 donors were genotyped, around 77% of them were found to fall in the Caucasian-associated ancestry cluster.

The CDR3 loop spans 16 amino acids. With V trimmed by 6 bases and J by 4 bases, 11 bases remained unmatched. Germline assignment: CDR1 KGHSH and CDR2 LQKENI. Whole-study findings and limits: Confirmation was obtained in vitro that a few CMV-associated chains are specific for CMV antigens. Other equally common chains were less clonally expanded than HLA-associated TCR beta chains, a later analysis showed. The investigators catalogued 150 to 200 TCR beta chains as cytomegalovirus-associated.

The source material was PBMCs. The chain links TRBV18 to TRBJ2-5; TRBD1 matches at 10 bases. The TCR was taken from a man aged 50 or older in good health and CMV-seropositive. This CDR3 reads CASSRGGQGNGETQYF. The CDR3 DNA follows: TGTGCCAGCTCGCGAGGGGGACAGGGGAACGGAGAGACCCAGTACTTC.